The source of this TCR beta chain is a study of memory CD4+ T cells and cytomegalovirus serostatus. In the original analysis: After removing out-of-frame reads, 2 million to 2.5 million distinct TCRbeta sequences remained. This table comes from immunoSEQ multiplex PCR, and its TCRdb copy is limited to in-frame clones, with some not included. V and J calls and clone size follow that table, whereas D and trimming were derived from the DNA. The sample contains under 35,000 clones, 76% of which appear only once. V was clipped by 7 bases and J by 5 bases; unmatched bases: 26. The germline V gene has CDR1 SGHVS and CDR2 FQNEAQ. CDR3 length: 20 amino acids. Single viable CD3+CD4+CD8-CD45RO+ cells were sorted as the memory CD4+ T cells. Overall study findings and caveats: Suggested: most of the CMV-linked TCR signature lies in CD4+ memory cells. CD4+ memory repertoires contained 67 of 164 reported CMV TCRbeta sequences.

Notes on this clone: The antigen is undetermined.

This receptor was taken from an adult in good health and CMV-seronegative. Sequenced sample: memory CD4+ T cells from blood. The V gene is TRBV7-8, the J gene TRBJ2-3, with 8 positions matching TRBD1. This CDR3 is CASKIGVDRAGTGGGDTQYF. CDR3 nucleotide sequence: TGTGCCAGCAAGATAGGAGTGGACAGGGCCGGGACTGGAGGAGGAGATACGCAGTATTTT.